A selection of T cell receptor beta chains follows, all from one sample in a study of blood T cell repertoires in COVID-19. The data were produced by immunoSEQ multiplex PCR, yet TCRdb's version contains in-frame clones alone and is incomplete. The sample consists of around 120,000 clones, approximately 90% of them appearing once. The sample taken for sequencing was peripheral blood. The receptors come from a man aged 50 or older with acute or convalescent COVID-19. Both conserved end residues are part of each CDR3. D genes are given only for firm matches. Size is omitted from some rows. Given values are once, few, many or a class for expanded clones.

.	TRBV5-4	TRBJ2-1	TRBD2	CASSLGGGRSGFNEQFF	TGTGCCAGCAGCTTGGGGGGCGGGAGATCAGGATTCAATGAGCAGTTCTTC
.	TRBV5-1	TRBJ2-7	.	CASSLLQGGYEQYF	TGCGCCAGCAGCTTGTTACAGGGTGGGTACGAGCAGTACTTC
.	TRBV4-1	TRBJ2-2	TRBD2	CASSQEGAGGGAGELFF	TGCGCCAGCAGCCAAGAAGGAGCGGGAGGGGGTGCCGGGGAGCTGTTTTTT
.	TRBV18	TRBJ2-3	TRBD2	CASSLNSGSDTSTDTQYF	TGTGCCAGCTCCCTTAATAGCGGGAGCGACACTAGCACAGATACGCAGTATTTT
.	TRBV5-6	TRBJ2-7	TRBD2	CASSSRTSEQYF	TGTGCCAGCAGCTCACGGACTAGCGAGCAGTACTTC
.	TRBV7-9	TRBJ1-1	.	CASSLATEAFF	TGTGCCAGCAGCCTGGCCACTGAAGCTTTCTTT
few	TRBV27	TRBJ2-2	TRBD1	CASSARTGANGELFF	TGTGCCAGCAGTGCCCGGACAGGGGCTAACGGGGAGCTGTTTTTT
.	TRBV19	TRBJ1-2	TRBD1	CASSPGTGAYYGYTF	TGTGCCAGTAGTCCCGGGACAGGGGCCTACTATGGCTACACCTTC
.	TRBV7-9	TRBJ1-2	TRBD1	CASSSRDRGPEGYTF	TGTGCCAGCAGCTCTAGGGACAGGGGGCCCGAAGGCTACACCTTC
.	TRBV30	TRBJ2-3	TRBD2	CAWSVLAGSTDTQYF	TGTGCCTGGAGTGTACTAGCGGGCAGCACAGATACGCAGTATTTT
.	TRBV9	TRBJ2-7	TRBD2	CASSVGRLAGPYEQYF	TGTGCCAGCAGCGTAGGGCGACTAGCGGGGCCTTACGAGCAGTACTTC
.	TRBV7-9	TRBJ2-7	TRBD2	CASSLVSGRNLYEQYF	TGTGCCAGCAGCTTAGTTAGCGGGAGGAATCTCTACGAGCAGTACTTC
.	TRBV5-1	TRBJ2-1	TRBD1	CASSLRTGGGLGHNEQFF	TGCGCCAGCAGCCTGAGGACAGGGGGCGGCTTGGGGCACAATGAGCAGTTCTTC
.	TRBV30	TRBJ2-6	TRBD2	CAWNVGGFGANVLTF	TGTGCCTGGAATGTGGGAGGGTTTGGGGCCAACGTCCTGACTTTC
once	TRBV6-2/TRBV6-3	TRBJ2-7	TRBD2	CASSPSGRLNYEQYF	TGTGCCAGCAGTCCGAGCGGGAGGCTAAATTACGAGCAGTACTTC
.	TRBV14	TRBJ2-1	.	CASSQVQRRGNEQFF	TGTGCCAGCAGCCAAGTTCAACGCAGAGGGAATGAGCAGTTCTTC
.	TRBV6-1	TRBJ1-2	.	CASSEGRYGYTF	TGTGCCAGCAGTGAAGGGAGGTATGGCTACACCTTC
.	TRBV7-6	TRBJ2-2	.	CASSLAGGGSTGELFF	TGTGCCAGCAGCTTAGCAGGCGGGGGCAGCACCGGGGAGCTGTTTTTT
.	TRBV6-4	TRBJ1-1	.	CASSEEGGKGTEAFF	TGTGCCAGCAGTGAAGAGGGGGGGAAGGGGACTGAAGCTTTCTTT
.	TRBV11-3	TRBJ2-6	.	CASSLVRQSYSGANVLTF	TGTGCCAGCAGCTTAGTGAGACAGAGCTACTCTGGGGCCAACGTCCTGACTTTC
.	TRBV12-5	TRBJ1-5	.	CASGLVLGQPQHF	TGTGCTAGTGGTTTGGTACTAGGTCAGCCCCAGCATTTT
.	TRBV6-5	TRBJ1-1	.	CASSYAGQHEAFF	TGTGCCAGCAGTTATGCCGGACAGCATGAAGCTTTCTTT
few	TRBV19	TRBJ2-7	TRBD1	CASSKINPGTGGYEQYF	TGTGCCAGTAGTAAAATAAACCCCGGGACAGGGGGCTACGAGCAGTACTTC
.	TRBV7-2	TRBJ1-4	.	CASSRTPATNEKLFF	TGTGCCAGCAGCAGGACACCGGCAACTAATGAAAAACTGTTTTTT
.	TRBV19	TRBJ1-2	.	CASSALNLEFYGYTF	TGTGCCAGTAGTGCCCTTAACTTGGAGTTTTATGGCTACACCTTC
.	TRBV6-5	TRBJ2-7	TRBD2	CASSQVAGASEQYF	TGTGCCAGCAGCCAGGTAGCGGGAGCCTCCGAGCAGTACTTC
.	TRBV24-1	TRBJ2-1	.	CATSDSSRLRDEQFF	TGTGCCACCAGTGATAGTAGCCGTCTACGCGATGAGCAGTTCTTC
.	TRBV11-2	TRBJ2-3	.	CASSSLMGTSTDTQYF	TGTGCCAGCAGCTCGCTCATGGGGACTAGCACAGATACGCAGTATTTT